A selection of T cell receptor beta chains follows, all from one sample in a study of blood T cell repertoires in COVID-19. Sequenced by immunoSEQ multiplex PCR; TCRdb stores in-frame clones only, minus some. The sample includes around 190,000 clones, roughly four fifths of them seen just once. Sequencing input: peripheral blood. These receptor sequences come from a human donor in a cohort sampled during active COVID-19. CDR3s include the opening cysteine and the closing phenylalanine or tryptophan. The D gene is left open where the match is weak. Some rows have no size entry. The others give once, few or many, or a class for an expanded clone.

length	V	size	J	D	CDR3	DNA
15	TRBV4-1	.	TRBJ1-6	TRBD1	CASSQDRDRASPLHF	TGCGCCAGCAGCCAAGATCGGGACAGGGCCTCACCCCTCCACTTT
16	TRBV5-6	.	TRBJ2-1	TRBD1	CASSRTGGGLYNEQFF	TGTGCCAGCAGCAGGACAGGGGGCGGGCTCTACAATGAGCAGTTCTTC
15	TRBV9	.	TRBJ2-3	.	CASSVAGTRTDTQYF	TGTGCCAGCAGCGTAGCGGGGACTCGCACAGATACGCAGTATTTT
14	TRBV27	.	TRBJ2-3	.	CASSKLTGPDTQYF	TGTGCCAGCAGTAAATTGACAGGCCCAGATACGCAGTATTTT
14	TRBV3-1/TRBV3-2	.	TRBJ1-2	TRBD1	CASSPYRGFYGYTF	TGTGCCAGCAGCCCGTACAGGGGTTTCTATGGCTACACCTTC
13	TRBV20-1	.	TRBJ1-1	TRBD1	CSASDRVNTEAFF	TGCAGTGCTAGTGACAGGGTGAACACTGAAGCTTTCTTT
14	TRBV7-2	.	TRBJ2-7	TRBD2	CASSRSGSSYEQYF	TGTGCCAGCAGCCGTAGCGGGAGCTCCTACGAGCAGTACTTC
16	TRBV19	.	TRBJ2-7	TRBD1	CASSIDWGQGRYEQYF	TGTGCCAGTAGTATAGATTGGGGACAGGGACGGTACGAGCAGTACTTC
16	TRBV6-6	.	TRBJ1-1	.	CASSYGAGSENTEAFF	TGTGCCAGCAGTTACGGAGCCGGAAGTGAAAACACTGAAGCTTTCTTT
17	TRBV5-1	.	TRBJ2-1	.	CASSFVRGLGYYNEQFF	TGCGCCAGCAGCTTCGTCAGGGGCCTGGGGTACTACAATGAGCAGTTCTTC
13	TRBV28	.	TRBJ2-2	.	CASIKSGPGELFF	TGTGCCAGCATTAAATCAGGGCCCGGGGAGCTGTTTTTT
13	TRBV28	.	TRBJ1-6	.	CASTLGGPSPLHF	TGTGCCAGCACCCTGGGGGGGCCCTCCCCCCTCCACTTT
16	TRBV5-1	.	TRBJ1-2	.	CASSFRTDSANYGYTF	TGCGCCAGCAGCTTTAGGACGGACTCTGCTAACTATGGCTACACCTTC
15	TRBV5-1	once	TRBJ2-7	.	CASSLAQGAFNEQYF	TGCGCCAGCAGCTTGGCCCAGGGTGCTTTTAACGAGCAGTACTTC
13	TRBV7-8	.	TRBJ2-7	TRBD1	CASSLGQGGEQYF	TGTGCCAGCAGCTTAGGACAGGGGGGCGAGCAGTACTTC
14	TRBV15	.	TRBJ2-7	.	CATSSPLASYEQYF	TGTGCCACCAGCAGCCCCCTGGCTTCCTACGAGCAGTACTTC
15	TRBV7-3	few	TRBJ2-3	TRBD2	CASSHPTSGTDTQYF	TGTGCCAGCAGCCACCCGACTAGCGGAACAGATACGCAGTATTTT
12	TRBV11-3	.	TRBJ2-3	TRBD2	CASSGGGDTQYF	TGTGCCAGCAGCGGGGGGGGAGATACGCAGTATTTT
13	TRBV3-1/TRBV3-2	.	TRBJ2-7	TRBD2	CASSQDPGGMQYF	TGTGCCAGCAGCCAAGATCCGGGGGGGATGCAGTACTTC
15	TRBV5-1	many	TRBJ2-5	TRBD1	CASAPGQGIEETQYF	TGCGCCAGCGCTCCGGGACAGGGTATCGAAGAGACCCAGTACTTC